A single sample is the source of the 5 T cell receptor beta chains below, sequenced in a study of T cells in Graves' hyperthyroidism and ophthalmopathy. TCR beta CDR3 regions were amplified from RNA transcripts. RT-PCR in the first round (using the HTBI primer set) targeted the TCR CDR3. TCRdb independently ran MiXCR on the multiplex PCR reads; one entry per CDR3 protein. The data hold 220,000 or so distinct CDR3 sequences, with around 15% observed a single time. Sample: blood. The receptors come from a woman younger than 35 with Graves' ophthalmopathy.

The sample holds many counts of this clonotype. The chain is built from TRBV29-1 and TRBJ2-1, with 7 bases lining up with TRBD2. The J segment lost 7 bases and the V segment lost 4 bases, leaving 10 bases of the junction unmatched. This CDR3 comprises 14 residues. CDR1 is SQVTM, CDR2 ANQGSEA, per germline. CDR3 loop: CSVAGTILWNEQFF. CDR3 nucleotide sequence: TGCAGCGTTGCCGGGACTATCCTTTGGAATGAGCAGTTCTTC.

On this clonotype: A read error may be the cause here, since a much bigger clone is one base away. The DNA of the CDR3 is TGTGCCAGCAGCGTATACGGGGGCTCTAGCACAGGTACGCAGTATTTT. It encodes CASSVYGGSSTGTQYF. V gene TRBV9 combines with J gene TRBJ2-3; D is possibly TRBD1 or TRBD2 (6 bases each). Germline CDR1 and CDR2: SGDLS and YYNGEE. This CDR3 is 16 amino acids long.

At least ten counts were recorded for this clonotype. This could be a read error, since a much larger clone is one nucleotide away. This sequence joins TRBV28 and TRBJ2-7, with unresolved D. This CDR3 has 12 residues. V lost 2 bases and J 5 bases, leaving 7 bases between the germline ends. Germline CDR1 is MDHEN and CDR2 is SYDVKM. The CDR3 here is CASSLKANEQYF. The CDR3 DNA is TGTGCCAGCAGTTTAAAAGCCAACGAGCAGTACTTC. The full variable domain, rest sourced from reference TRBV28 and TRBJ2-7, is DVKVTQSSRYLVKRTGEKVFLECVQDMDHENMFWYRQDPGLGLRLIYFSYDVKMKEKGDIPEGYSVSREKKERFSLILESASTNQTSMYLCASSLKANEQYFGPGTRLTVT.

The sample holds many counts of this clonotype. The rearrangement links TRBV28 to TRBJ2-7, with 9 bases aligning to TRBD1. Germline CDR1 is MDHEN and CDR2 is SYDVKM. This CDR3 has 14 residues. J lost 0 bases, V lost 8 bases, and 5 bases had no gene match. As DNA, the CDR3 is TGTGCCAGCGCACCGGGACAGGGCTCCTACGAGCAGTACTTC. It specifies CASAPGQGSYEQYF. Drawing the rest from reference TRBV28 and TRBJ2-7, the complete variable domain is DVKVTQSSRYLVKRTGEKVFLECVQDMDHENMFWYRQDPGLGLRLIYFSYDVKMKEKGDIPEGYSVSREKKERFSLILESASTNQTSMYLCASAPGQGSYEQYFGPGTRLTVT.

This clonotype turned up a few times. CDR3 loop: CAWSRLQGGSGELFF. The CDR3 DNA sequence: TGTGCCTGGAGTAGGTTACAAGGGGGTTCGGGGGAGCTGTTTTTT. The rearrangement links TRBV30 to TRBJ2-2; maybe TRBD1 (6 bases). The germline CDR1 and CDR2 sequences are GTSNPN and SVGIG (reference sequence). The CDR3 length is 15 residues. V lost 2 bases and J lost 8, with 18 bases in between.